This T cell receptor beta chain was sequenced during a study of blood T cell repertoires in COVID-19. V lost 7 bases, J lost 4 bases, and 15 bases stayed unmatched. CDR3 size: 18 residues. From germline, CDR1 is SNHLY and CDR2 FYNNEI. This table comes from immunoSEQ multiplex PCR, and its TCRdb copy is limited to in-frame clones, with some not included. This sample has roughly 150,000 clones; more than 80% occur once, and the top ten carry around 15%. Sample: peripheral blood. The TCR sequence derives from a woman between 40 and 50 years old with acute or convalescent COVID-19. V is TRBV2 and J is TRBJ2-3; 12 bases map to TRBD2. CDR3 sequence (DNA): TGTGCCAGCAAGTTACGTCTGCTAGCGGGAGGGCCATCAGATACGCAGTATTTT. Amino acid sequence: CASKLRLLAGGPSDTQYF.